The next 9 T cell receptor beta chains were all read from a single sample in a study of blood T cells in healthy people across ages. A second about 7 to 11 cycle PCR used barcoded and J-beta primers. TCRdb independently ran MiXCR on the 5' RACE reads; one entry per CDR3 protein. The sample lists 1.5 million to 2 million distinct CDR3 sequences; 28% were seen once. Sequencing was performed on blood. The source of these receptors is a woman aged 25 to 39 in good health.

The chain is built from TRBV11-2 and TRBJ2-5; D not certain. In germline, CDR1 is SGHAT, CDR2 FQNNGV. V lost 5 bases, J lost 2 bases, and 15 bases lay in between. The CDR3 totals 15 residues. The CDR3 bases are TGTGCCAGCAGCCTCCCCAGTAACGCGCAAGAGACCCAGTACTTC. It codes for CASSLPSNAQETQYF.

This clonotype was seen a handful of times. In nucleotides, the CDR3 is TGTGCCAGCAGCTTAGTTTCCTCGGCAATCTCCTACGAGCAGTACTTC. This codes for CASSLVSSAISYEQYF. The V gene is TRBV7-2, the J gene TRBJ2-7, with unresolved D. The V gene lost 1 base and the J gene lost 0 bases, with 13 bases spanning the gap. CDR1 is SGHTA, CDR2 FQGNSA, per germline. This CDR3 is 16 amino acids long.

The rearrangement uses TRBV7-8 and TRBJ1-5; 9 bases line up with TRBD1. CDR3 length: 14 amino acids. Germline V gives CDR1 SGHVS, CDR2 FQNEAQ. Trimming removed 5 bases from V and 8 bases from J; junction bases left unmatched: 7. As DNA, the CDR3 is TGTGCCAGCAGCCCAACAGGGGGCCTGGAGCCCCAGCATTTT. Its protein is CASSPTGGLEPQHF.

This clonotype was counted between two and nine times. A much more abundant neighbour one base away suggests this may be a read error. This rearrangement joins TRBV20-1 to TRBJ2-4, with D possibly being TRBD1 or TRBD2 (6 bases each). Germline values: CDR1 DFQATT, CDR2 SNEGSKA (reference sequence). Trimming left V 7 bases short and J 8 bases short, with 18 bases between. This CDR3 has 13 residues. CDR3 sequence (DNA): TGCAGTGTTGGTGTACAGGGAGGACACATTCAGTACTTC. Its protein is CSVGVQGGHIQYF.

The V and J genes are TRBV20-1 and TRBJ2-1; 8 bases align to TRBD2. The CDR3 consists of 14 residues. Germline values: CDR1 DFQATT, CDR2 SNEGSKA (reference sequence). With 0 bases clipped from V and 6 bases from J, the junction kept 4 bases outside the gene matches. Here the CDR3 reads CSARDLTSGNEQFF. For the CDR3, the DNA is TGCAGTGCTAGAGATCTAACTAGCGGCAATGAGCAGTTCTTC.

Concerning this clonotype itself: This may come from a read error, since a much larger clone is one base off. The J gene is TRBJ2-7, the V gene TRBV7-8, with 11 nucleotides matching TRBD2. CDR3 length: 17 amino acids. V was clipped by 4 bases and J by 7 bases; unmatched bases: 15. From germline, CDR1 is SGHVS and CDR2 FQNEAQ. In DNA, the CDR3 is TGTGCCAGCAGCTCGTTGGGACTAGCGGCCTCCTACAATGAGCAGTACTTC. Its translation: CASSSLGLAASYNEQYF. Drawing the rest from reference TRBV7-8 and TRBJ2-7, the complete variable domain is GAGVSQSPRYKVAKRGQDVALRCDPISGHVSLFWYQQALGQGPEFLTYFQNEAQLDKSGLPSDRFFAERPEGSVSTLKIQRTQQEDSAVYLCASSSLGLAASYNEQYFGPGTRLTVT.

This clonotype was counted ten times or more. This chain's CDR3 is CASSPWDRRQETQYF. The CDR3 region has the DNA TGTGCCAGCAGTCCCTGGGACAGGCGCCAAGAGACCCAGTACTTC. V is TRBV27 and J is TRBJ2-5; 8 nucleotides agree with TRBD1. Trimming removed 5 bases from V and 1 base from J; junction bases left unmatched: 6. Looked up from germline, CDR1 is MNHEY and CDR2 is SMNVEV (reference sequence). This CDR3 has 15 amino acids.

V usage is TRBV24-1 and J usage is TRBJ1-2, with 11 bases lining up with TRBD1. V trimming: 3 bases; J trimming: 1 base; junction bases outside the gene matches: 6. This CDR3 has 17 residues. CDR1 and CDR2 (germline): KGHDR, SFDVKD. The chain's CDR3 is CATSDPRTGGYNYGYTF. CDR3 nucleotides: TGTGCCACCAGTGATCCCAGGACAGGGGGCTATAACTATGGCTACACCTTC.

The chain recombines TRBV9 with TRBJ1-2; the match to TRBD1 covers 10 bases. V dropped 4 bases and J dropped 4; count of bases not matched to a gene: 7. Per the germline V gene, CDR1 is SGDLS and CDR2 is YYNGEE. This CDR3 spans 15 amino acids. The CDR3 nucleotides are TGTGCCAGCAGCCGTGACCGGGACAGGGGCTATGGCTACACCTTC. Protein product: CASSRDRDRGYGYTF.